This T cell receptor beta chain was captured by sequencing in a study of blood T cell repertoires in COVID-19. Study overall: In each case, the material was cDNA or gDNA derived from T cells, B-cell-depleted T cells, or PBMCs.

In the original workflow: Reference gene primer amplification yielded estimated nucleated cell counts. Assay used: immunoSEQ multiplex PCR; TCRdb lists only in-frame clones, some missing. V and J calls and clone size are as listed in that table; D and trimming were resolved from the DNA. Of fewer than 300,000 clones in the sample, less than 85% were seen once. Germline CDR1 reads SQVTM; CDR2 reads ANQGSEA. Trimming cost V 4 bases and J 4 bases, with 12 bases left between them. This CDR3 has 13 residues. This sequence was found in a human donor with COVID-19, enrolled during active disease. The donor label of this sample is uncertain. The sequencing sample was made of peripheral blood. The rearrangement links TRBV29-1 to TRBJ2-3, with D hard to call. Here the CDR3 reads CSVAAAYADTQYF. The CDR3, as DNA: TGCAGCGTTGCTGCGGCCTATGCAGATACGCAGTATTTT.